This T cell receptor beta chain is drawn from a study of T cells in localized non-small cell lung cancer. As regards this clone: The target antigen is unknown.

The study's findings and limits: Higher blood T cell density tracked longer overall survival. Appearance in adjacent lung was seen for a median around 61 of the top 100 tumor clones.

Profiled with immunoSEQ multiplex PCR; TCRdb holds only in-frame clones, not every one. This sample carries around 83,000 clones, 80% to 90% of them seen once, and the ten largest clones take 15%. Deletions cut 7 bases from V and 0 bases from J, with 15 bases between. CDR1 is SNHLY, CDR2 FYNNEI, per germline. CDR3 length: 15 residues. J is TRBJ1-1 and V is TRBV2, with D maybe TRBD1 (6 bases). This receptor was taken from a man between 40 and 70 years old with stage I squamous cell lung carcinoma. The sample consisted of peripheral blood, taken before any cancer treatment. CDR3 loop: CASTTQGGLNTEAFF. CDR3 nucleotide sequence: TGTGCCAGCACGACCCAAGGGGGATTGAACACTGAAGCTTTCTTT.